This TCR beta chain was sequenced for a study of Ad26.COV2.S vaccination and SARS-CoV-2 variants. TCRdb's table, derived via immunoSEQ multiplex PCR, lists solely in-frame clones and lacks some. The table records about 680,000 clones, about 89% of them present only once. Treatment given: some 20 received Ad26.COV2.S at low or high dose, single or two shots; about 5 received placebo; per-sample allocation not given. The investigators took samples on day 63 after the first vaccine or placebo injection. The CDR3 runs to 16 residues. V shed 0 bases, J shed 0 bases, and the junction held 2 bases outside the gene matches. From germline, CDR1 is SGDLS and CDR2 YYNGEE.

The TCR comes from a person aged 18-60 years who received the Ad26.COV2.S COVID-19 vaccine or a placebo. This chain uses TRBV9 with TRBJ2-5; 10 bases agree with TRBD2. The specimen was peripheral blood, collected in a trial of Ad26.COV2.S vaccine versus placebo. The CDR3 coding sequence is TGTGCCAGCAGCGTAGGAACTAGCGGGGACCAAGAGACCCAGTACTTC. This sequence encodes CASSVGTSGDQETQYF.